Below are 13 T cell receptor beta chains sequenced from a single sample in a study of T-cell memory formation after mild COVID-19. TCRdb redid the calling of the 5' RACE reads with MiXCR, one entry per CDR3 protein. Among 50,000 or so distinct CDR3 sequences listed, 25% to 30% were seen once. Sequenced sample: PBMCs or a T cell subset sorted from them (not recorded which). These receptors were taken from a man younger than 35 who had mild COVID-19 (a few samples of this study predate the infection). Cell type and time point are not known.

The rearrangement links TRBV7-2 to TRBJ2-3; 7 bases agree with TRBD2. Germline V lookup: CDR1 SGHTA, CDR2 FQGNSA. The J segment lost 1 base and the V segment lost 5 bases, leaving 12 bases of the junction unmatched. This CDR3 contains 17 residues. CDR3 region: CASSVTPRSGGTDTQYF. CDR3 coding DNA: TGTGCCAGCAGCGTCACGCCACGGAGCGGGGGCACAGATACGCAGTATTTT. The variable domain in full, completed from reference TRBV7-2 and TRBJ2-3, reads GAGVSQSPSNKVTEKGKDVELRCDPISGHTALYWYRQSLGQGLEFLIYFQGNSAPDKSGLPSDRFSAERTGGSVSTLTIQRTQQEDSAVYLCASSVTPRSGGTDTQYFGPGTRLTVL.

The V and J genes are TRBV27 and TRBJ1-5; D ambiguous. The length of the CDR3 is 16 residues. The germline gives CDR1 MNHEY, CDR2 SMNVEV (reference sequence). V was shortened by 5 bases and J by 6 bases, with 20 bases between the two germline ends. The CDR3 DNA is TGTGCCAGCAGTCTAGGGCCCTTTTTTGAGGGTCAGCCCCAGCATTTT. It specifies CASSLGPFFEGQPQHF.

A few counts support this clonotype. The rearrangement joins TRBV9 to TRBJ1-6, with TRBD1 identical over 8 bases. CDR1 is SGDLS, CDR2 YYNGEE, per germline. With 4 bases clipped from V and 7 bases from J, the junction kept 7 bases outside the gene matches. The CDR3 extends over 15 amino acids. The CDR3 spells CASSSRDRLNSPLHF. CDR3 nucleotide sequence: TGTGCCAGCAGCTCCCGGGACAGGTTAAATTCACCCCTCCACTTT.

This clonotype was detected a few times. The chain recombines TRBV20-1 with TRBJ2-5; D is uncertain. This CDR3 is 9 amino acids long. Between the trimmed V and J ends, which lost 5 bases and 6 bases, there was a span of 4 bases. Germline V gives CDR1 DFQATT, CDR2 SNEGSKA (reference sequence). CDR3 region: CSAYKTQYF. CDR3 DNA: TGCAGTGCTTATAAGACCCAGTACTTC.

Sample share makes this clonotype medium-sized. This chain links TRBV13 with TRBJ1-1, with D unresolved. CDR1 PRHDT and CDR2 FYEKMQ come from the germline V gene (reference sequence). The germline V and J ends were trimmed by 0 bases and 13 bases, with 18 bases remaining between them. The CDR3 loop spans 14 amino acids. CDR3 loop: CASSLGLMRRVDFF. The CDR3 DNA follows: TGTGCCAGCAGCTTAGGCCTAATGAGGAGGGTCGATTTCTTT.

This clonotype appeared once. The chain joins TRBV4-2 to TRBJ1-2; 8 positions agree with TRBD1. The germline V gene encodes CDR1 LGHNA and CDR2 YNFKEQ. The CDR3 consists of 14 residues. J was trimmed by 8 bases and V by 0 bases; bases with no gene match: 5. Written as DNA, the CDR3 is TGTGCCAGCAGCCAAGAGACAGGGGTCGTCGGCTACACCTTC. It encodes CASSQETGVVGYTF.

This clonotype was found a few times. The CDR3 loop reads CASSEAGPPDTQYF. The CDR3 DNA is TGCGCCAGCAGCGAGGCAGGGCCCCCAGATACGCAGTATTTT. The genes are TRBV5-1 and TRBJ2-3, with a tentative D call TRBD1 (5 bases). The CDR3 covers 14 residues. The V gene's germline CDR1 is SGHRS and CDR2 YFSETQ. The ends were cut back, 4 bases at V and 4 bases at J, with 13 bases in the middle.

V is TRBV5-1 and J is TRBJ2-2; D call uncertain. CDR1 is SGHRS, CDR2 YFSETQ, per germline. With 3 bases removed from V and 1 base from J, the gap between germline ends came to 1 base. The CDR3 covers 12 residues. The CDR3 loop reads CASSWNTGELFF. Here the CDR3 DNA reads TGCGCCAGCAGCTGGAACACCGGGGAGCTGTTTTTT.

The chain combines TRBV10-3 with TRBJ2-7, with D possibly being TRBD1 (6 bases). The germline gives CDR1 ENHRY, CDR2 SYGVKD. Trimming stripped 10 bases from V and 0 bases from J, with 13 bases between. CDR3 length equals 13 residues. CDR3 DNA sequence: TGTGCCACCCGGACGGACAGCTCCTACGAGCAGTACGTC. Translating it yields CATRTDSSYEQYV.

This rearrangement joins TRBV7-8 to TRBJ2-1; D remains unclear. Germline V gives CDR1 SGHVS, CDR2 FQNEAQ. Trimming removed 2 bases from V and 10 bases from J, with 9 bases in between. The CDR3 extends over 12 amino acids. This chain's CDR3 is CASSLQGLEQFF. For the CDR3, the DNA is TGTGCCAGCAGCTTACAAGGGCTGGAGCAGTTCTTC.

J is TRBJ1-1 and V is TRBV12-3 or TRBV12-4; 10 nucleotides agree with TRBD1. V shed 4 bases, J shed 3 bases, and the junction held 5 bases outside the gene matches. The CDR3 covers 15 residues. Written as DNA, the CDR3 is TGTGCCAGCAGTTGGGGGACAGGGGCGGACACTGAAGCTTTCTTT. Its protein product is CASSWGTGADTEAFF.

CDR3 nucleotides: TGTGCCAGCGAGCGAGGGGAGACCCAGTACTTC. Translating gives CASERGETQYF. This chain links TRBV6-2 or TRBV6-3 with TRBJ2-5; weak D call: TRBD2 (5 bases). V lost 8 bases to trimming and J lost 5 bases, with 9 bases between them. This CDR3 spans 11 amino acids. Per the germline V gene, CDR1 is MNHEY and CDR2 is SVGEGT.

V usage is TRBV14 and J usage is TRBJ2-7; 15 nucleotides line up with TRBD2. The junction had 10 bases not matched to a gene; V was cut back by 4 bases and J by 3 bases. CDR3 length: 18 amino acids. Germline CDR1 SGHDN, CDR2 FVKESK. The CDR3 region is CASSRRTSGGAWVYEQYV. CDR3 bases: TGTGCCAGCAGCCGGAGGACTAGCGGGGGGGCCTGGGTCTACGAGCAGTACGTC.